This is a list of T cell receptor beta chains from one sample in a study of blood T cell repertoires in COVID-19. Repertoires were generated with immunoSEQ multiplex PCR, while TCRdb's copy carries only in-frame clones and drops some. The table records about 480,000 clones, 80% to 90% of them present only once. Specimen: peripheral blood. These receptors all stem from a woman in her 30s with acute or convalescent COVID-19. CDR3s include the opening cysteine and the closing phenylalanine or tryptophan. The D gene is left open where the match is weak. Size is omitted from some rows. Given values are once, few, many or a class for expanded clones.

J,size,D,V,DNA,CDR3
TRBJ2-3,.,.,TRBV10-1,TGCGCCAGCTCGGACAGCCTCACAGATACGCAGTATTTT,CASSDSLTDTQYF
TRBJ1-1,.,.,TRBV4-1,TGCGCCAGCAGCCAAGACGGACAGCCAGGAACTGAAGCTTTCTTT,CASSQDGQPGTEAFF
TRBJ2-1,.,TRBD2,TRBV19,TGTGCCAGTAGTATAGATGCTAGCGGGGCAACCTACAATGAGCAGTTCTTC,CASSIDASGATYNEQFF
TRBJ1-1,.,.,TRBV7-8,TGTGCCAGCAGCCCAGGGGTCGGCACTGAAGCTTTCTTT,CASSPGVGTEAFF
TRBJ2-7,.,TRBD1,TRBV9,TGTGCCAGCAGCCCAGCCGGGACAGCATCCTACGAGCAGTACTTC,CASSPAGTASYEQYF
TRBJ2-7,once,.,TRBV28,TGTGCCAGCAGTCCGGGGGGCGCCCTAAGTAGTAACGAGCAGTACTTC,CASSPGGALSSNEQYF
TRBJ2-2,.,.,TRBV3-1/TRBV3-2,TGTGCCAGCAGCCAAGGACAGACCGTCGGCGGGGAGCTGTTTTTT,CASSQGQTVGGELFF
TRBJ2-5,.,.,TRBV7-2,TGTGCCAGCGGACAGACTCCGATGGGGACCCAGTACTTC,CASGQTPMGTQYF
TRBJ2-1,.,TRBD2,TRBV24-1,TGTGCCACCAGTGATTTGTCGACTGGCGGGGGGACAAATGAGCAGTTCTTC,CATSDLSTGGGTNEQFF
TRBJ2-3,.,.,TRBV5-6,TGTGCCAGCAGCTTGGGGCTAGGTGAGGCTACGCAGTATTTT,CASSLGLGEATQYF
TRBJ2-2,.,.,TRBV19,TGTGCCAGTAGTCCTCGGGGGTGGAGACGAGCATCGAACACCGGGGAGCTGTTTTTT,CASSPRGWRRASNTGELFF
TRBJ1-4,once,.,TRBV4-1,TGCGCCAGCAGCCAACGAGGGGAAAAACTGTTTTTT,CASSQRGEKLFF
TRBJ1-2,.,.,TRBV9,TGTGCCAGCAGCACAGGAGTAGCTAACTATGGCTACACCTTC,CASSTGVANYGYTF
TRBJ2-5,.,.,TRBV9,TGTGCCAGCAGCGTTATCGGAGGAGGGGAGACCCAGTACTTC,CASSVIGGGETQYF
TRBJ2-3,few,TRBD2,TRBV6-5,TGTGCCAGCAGGAAACAAGGACTAGCGACAGATACGCAGTATTTT,CASRKQGLATDTQYF
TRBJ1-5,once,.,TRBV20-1,TGCAGTGCTAGTTTTGCAGATAGCAATCAGCCCCAGCATTTT,CSASFADSNQPQHF
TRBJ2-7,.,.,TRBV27,TGTGCCAGCAACCTAAGGGGTCCTAGAAGTGGGTCCTACGAGCAGTACTTC,CASNLRGPRSGSYEQYF
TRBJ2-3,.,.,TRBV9,TGTGCCAGCAGCGTAGGTCACAGCCTACGCACAGATACGCAGTATTTT,CASSVGHSLRTDTQYF
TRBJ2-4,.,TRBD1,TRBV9,TGTGCCAGCAGCGCGGGACAGGGAAATGGCATTCAGTACTTC,CASSAGQGNGIQYF
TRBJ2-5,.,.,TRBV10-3,TGTGCCATCAGTGAAGACACTGCAAACGAAGAGACCCAGTACTTC,CAISEDTANEETQYF
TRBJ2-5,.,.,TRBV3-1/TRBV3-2,TGTGCCAGCAGCCAATCTCAGGGTCCCCAAGAGACCCAGTACTTC,CASSQSQGPQETQYF
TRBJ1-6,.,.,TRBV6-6,TGTGCCAGCAGGCCCGGTGGGCGGGATAGTAATTCACCCCTCCACTTT,CASRPGGRDSNSPLHF
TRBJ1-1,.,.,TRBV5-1,TGCGCCAGCAGCTTGGATCGCGTTTCGAACACTGAAGCTTTCTTT,CASSLDRVSNTEAFF
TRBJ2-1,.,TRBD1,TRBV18,TGTGCCAGCTCACCTACAGGGGTCAGGAATGAGCAGTTCTTC,CASSPTGVRNEQFF
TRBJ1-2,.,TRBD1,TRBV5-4,TGTGCCAGCAGCCCTCGACAGGGGGCTAAAGGCTACACCTTC,CASSPRQGAKGYTF
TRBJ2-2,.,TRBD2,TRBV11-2,TGTGCCAGCAGCTTAGCGGGGGGCACCGGGGAGCTGTTTTTT,CASSLAGGTGELFF
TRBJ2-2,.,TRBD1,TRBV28,TGTGCCAGCAACCAGGGGGCTGGGGAGCTGTTTTTT,CASNQGAGELFF
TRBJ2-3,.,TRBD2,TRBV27,TGTGCCAGCGGCGGGGGTCCCACAGATACGCAGTATTTT,CASGGGPTDTQYF
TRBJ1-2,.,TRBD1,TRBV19,TGTGCCAGTAGTGAGAGGGACAGCGCTAACTATGGCTACACCTTC,CASSERDSANYGYTF
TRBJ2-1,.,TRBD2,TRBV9,TGTGCCAGCGGGGGACTAGCGGGGGCCCAGCAGTTCTTC,CASGGLAGAQQFF
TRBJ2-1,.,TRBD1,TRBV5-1,TGCGCCAGCAGCTGGGGGACAGGGGGCAATGAGCAGTTCTTC,CASSWGTGGNEQFF
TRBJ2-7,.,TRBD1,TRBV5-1,TGCGCCAGCAGCGGCGGGACAGGGACCTACGAGCAGTACTTC,CASSGGTGTYEQYF
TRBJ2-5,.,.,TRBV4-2,TGTGCCAGCAGCCAAGGGTCCTCAGGGGGACTAGACCAAGAGACCCAGTACTTC,CASSQGSSGGLDQETQYF
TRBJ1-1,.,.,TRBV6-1,TGTGCCAGCAGTGATAGGACCAGGGGTAGGACTGAAGCTTTCTTT,CASSDRTRGRTEAFF
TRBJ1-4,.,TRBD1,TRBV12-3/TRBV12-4,TGTGCCAGCAGCCGTGGACAGGATGAAAAACTGTTTTTT,CASSRGQDEKLFF
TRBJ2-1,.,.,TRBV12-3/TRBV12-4,TGTGCCAGCAGTTTAGGACTTTACAATGAGCAGTTCTTC,CASSLGLYNEQFF
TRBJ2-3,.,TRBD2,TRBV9,TGTGCCAGCAGCGTAGGGACTAGCGGTGATACGCAGTATTTT,CASSVGTSGDTQYF
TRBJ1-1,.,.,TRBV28,TGTGCCAGCAGCGAGGGGGGGTTTTTCGGTGAAGCTTTCTTT,CASSEGGFFGEAFF
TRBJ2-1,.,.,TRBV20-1,TGCAGTGCTAGTTCCCACCGGGGGGCCGGTTACAATGAGCAGTTCTTC,CSASSHRGAGYNEQFF
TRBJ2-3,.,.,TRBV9,TGTGCCAGCAGCGTAGGGAGCCTGCTAATCACAGATACGCAGTATTTT,CASSVGSLLITDTQYF
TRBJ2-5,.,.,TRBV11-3,TGTGCCAGCAGCCCGGGTCTTTCGGAGACCCAGTACTTC,CASSPGLSETQYF
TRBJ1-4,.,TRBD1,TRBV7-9,TGTGCCAGCAGCTCCGACAGGGGTGGGGAAAAACTGTTTTTT,CASSSDRGGEKLFF
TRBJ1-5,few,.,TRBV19,TGTGCCAGTAGTATTCGAGAGTATAGCAATCAGCCCCAGCATTTT,CASSIREYSNQPQHF
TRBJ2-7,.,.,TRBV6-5,TGTGCCAGCAGTTACTGGTCTAGCAGCGACGAGCAGTACTTC,CASSYWSSSDEQYF
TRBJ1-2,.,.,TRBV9,TGTGCCAGCAGCGTAGGCTTAGGGGGTTACGGCGGATCCCCTAACTATGGCTACACCTTC,CASSVGLGGYGGSPNYGYTF
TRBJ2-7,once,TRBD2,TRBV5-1,TGCGCCAGCAGCACCCTTGGGGCAAGCGGGGGGCTCTCGAGCTCCTACGAGCAGTACTTC,CASSTLGASGGLSSSYEQYF